A single sample is the source of the 31 T cell receptor beta chains below, sequenced in a study of T cells in localized non-small cell lung cancer (dated by TCRdb to between 2020 and 2021). To prepare the library, the immunoSEQ multiplex PCR assay was applied. In TCRdb, the immuneACCESS table is reduced to in-frame sequences with V and J assigned. These tables do not hold every clone; where another copy was compared, an unresolved V gene accounts for under half, and the others remain unexplained. This sample lists about 59,000 clones; around 90% were detected once. Of the sample, approximately 22% is held by the ten largest clones. The sample here was peripheral blood, taken before any cancer treatment. Receptors were obtained from a man aged 40 to 69 with stage I squamous cell lung carcinoma.

The rearrangement links TRBV28 to TRBJ2-7; TRBD1 matches 7 bases. CDR1 and CDR2 (germline): MDHEN, SYDVKM. J lost 5 bases, V lost 7 bases, and 14 bases had no gene match. This CDR3 is 15 amino acids long. The CDR3 loop reads CASIPTGATGDEQYF. The CDR3 bases are TGTGCCAGCATTCCTACAGGGGCCACCGGCGACGAGCAGTACTTC.

This chain connects TRBV7-2 to TRBJ2-5, with TRBD1 matching over 8 bases. The CDR3 has 15 residues. Germline values: CDR1 SGHTA, CDR2 FQGNSA. Trimming removed 4 bases from V and 4 bases from J; junction bases left unmatched: 8. The CDR3 loop is CASSYVTGDGETQYF. In DNA, the CDR3 is TGTGCCAGCAGCTACGTGACAGGGGATGGAGAGACCCAGTACTTC.

This clone appeared once. The rearrangement uses TRBV12-2 and TRBJ2-7; no DNA check was done on the table's D call, TRBD2. TRBV12-2 is a listed pseudogene. The CDR3 sequence is 18 residues long. The DNA for the CDR3 is TGTGCAAGTCGCTCCTCCCCGGCCCCAGCGGGAGACCTCTACGAGCAGTACTTC. Its translation is CASRSSPAPAGDLYEQYF.

A remark on this clone: At one boundary the junction diverges from the germline segment, which might be a read error. The chain carries TRBV7-3 and TRBJ1-1; D is uncertain. This CDR3 has 12 residues. Looked up from germline, CDR1 is SGHTA and CDR2 is FQGTGA. This CDR3 is CASSVTDGEAFF. DNA of the CDR3: TGTGCCAGCAGCGTAACAGATGGTGAAGCTTTCTTT.

The chain joins TRBV5-1 to TRBJ2-5, with D maybe TRBD1 (5 bases). This CDR3 comprises 14 residues. Deletions cut 0 bases from V and 1 base from J, with 7 bases between. Per the germline V gene, CDR1 is SGHRS and CDR2 is YFSETQ. CDR3 protein: CASSLADSQETQYF. CDR3 bases: TGCGCCAGCAGCTTGGCTGACAGCCAAGAGACCCAGTACTTC.

The chain joins TRBV19 to TRBJ1-2; unclear D gene. V lost 10 bases, J lost 3 bases, and 15 bases lay in between. The CDR3 totals 13 residues. Germline V lookup: CDR1 LNHDA, CDR2 SQIVND (reference sequence). The DNA for the CDR3 is TGTGCCACAAAGTTCAGGTCGGACTATGGCTACACCTTC. It encodes CATKFRSDYGYTF.

The chain combines TRBV7-8 with TRBJ2-1; TRBD2 might be the D (5 bases). In germline, CDR1 is SGHVS, CDR2 FQNEAQ. The CDR3 covers 14 residues. The V gene lost 5 bases and the J gene lost 4 bases, with 12 bases spanning the gap. CDR3 amino acids: CASSPRRGYNEQFF. CDR3 sequence (DNA): TGTGCCAGCAGCCCGCGACGGGGTTACAATGAGCAGTTCTTC.

The V and J genes are TRBV30 and TRBJ2-2; D is ambiguous. Germline V gene lookup returns CDR1 GTSNPN and CDR2 SVGIG (reference sequence). The CDR3 consists of 13 residues. V gave up 2 bases and J gave up 6 bases, with 10 bases separating them. The CDR3 sequence: CAWSMGIPGELFF. The CDR3 nucleotides read TGTGCCTGGAGTATGGGTATCCCCGGGGAGCTGTTTTTT.

This sequence joins TRBV7-3 and TRBJ1-2; D gene unclear. The CDR3 covers 13 residues. Germline values: CDR1 SGHTA, CDR2 FQGTGA. V shed 2 bases and J shed 13 bases, with 17 bases lying between them. The CDR3: CASSLSLRSEITF. The CDR3 nucleotides read TGTGCCAGCAGCTTATCCCTCAGGAGCGAAATCACCTTC.

The chain is built from TRBV2 and TRBJ2-2, with a tentative D call TRBD2 (6 bases). Trimming stripped 7 bases from V and 6 bases from J, with 15 bases between. The CDR3 totals 14 residues. Germline-derived CDR1 and CDR2 are SNHLY and FYNNEI. The CDR3 DNA reads TGTGCCAGCACAGACGGGAGAGGGGCCGGGGAGCTGTTTTTT. It translates to CASTDGRGAGELFF.

The rearrangement links TRBV18 to TRBJ1-2; D is undetermined. CDR1 is KGHSH, CDR2 LQKENI, per germline. The ends were cut back, 6 bases at V and 0 bases at J, with 8 bases in the middle. CDR3 length: 13 amino acids. CDR3 sequence reads: CASSSTANYGYTF. In DNA form, the CDR3 reads TGTGCCAGCTCTTCCACCGCTAACTATGGCTACACCTTC. Combining the CDR3 with reference TRBV18 and TRBJ1-2 gives the whole variable domain NAGVMQNPRHLVRRRGQEARLRCSPMKGHSHVYWYRQLPEEGLKFMVYLQKENIIDESGMPKERFSAEFPKEGPSILRIQQVVRGDSAAYFCASSSTANYGYTFGSGTRLTVV.

This chain connects TRBV7-3 to TRBJ2-2, with TRBD2 matching 15 bases. V trimming: 4 bases; J trimming: 7 bases; junction bases outside the gene matches: 7. Germline V CDR1 and CDR2: SGHTA, FQGTGA. The CDR3 is made up of 17 amino acids. In DNA, the CDR3 is TGTGCCAGCAGCTCGGGACTAGCGGGAGGTGAAGGCGGGGAGCTGTTTTTT. Protein: CASSSGLAGGEGGELFF.

This clone showed up just a few times. The rearrangement links TRBV10-3 to TRBJ2-7; D remains unclear. Germline CDR1 and CDR2: ENHRY and SYGVKD. This CDR3 comprises 13 residues. V was shortened by 5 bases and J by 3 bases, with 11 bases between the two germline ends. DNA of the CDR3: TGTGCCATCAGTCCTCGGGCCGACTACGAGCAGTACTTC. Protein product: CAISPRADYEQYF.

The chain employs TRBV7-2 and TRBJ2-1; D might be TRBD1 or TRBD2, each matching 5 bases. Germline lookup yields CDR1 SGHTA and CDR2 FQGNSA. V was trimmed by 8 bases and J by 9 bases, leaving 14 bases between them. This CDR3 spans 12 amino acids. CDR3 bases: TGTGCCAGCGGCCCCGCTGGGGGTGAGCAGTTCTTC. Translation: CASGPAGGEQFF. Full variable domain (missing parts from reference TRBV7-2 and TRBJ2-1): GAGVSQSPSNKVTEKGKDVELRCDPISGHTALYWYRQSLGQGLEFLIYFQGNSAPDKSGLPSDRFSAERTGGSVSTLTIQRTQQEDSAVYLCASGPAGGEQFFGPGTRLTVL.

The chain is built from TRBV5-6 and TRBJ1-2; D call uncertain. Germline V lookup: CDR1 SGHDT, CDR2 YYEEEE. The CDR3 totals 14 residues. Trimming removed 2 bases from V and 1 base from J, with 9 bases in between. CDR3 amino acids: CASSFDNDNYGYTF. Here the CDR3 DNA reads TGTGCCAGCAGCTTCGATAATGATAACTATGGCTACACCTTC.

The chain carries TRBV29-1 and TRBJ2-4; D gene uncertain. Looked up from germline, CDR1 is SQVTM and CDR2 is ANQGSEA. The CDR3 extends over 13 amino acids. Trimming took 3 bases from V and 3 from J, leaving 9 bases between them. CDR3 coding DNA: TGCAGCGTTGAGGAAGGAAACAAAAACATTCAGTACTTC. Its translation is CSVEEGNKNIQYF.

This chain joins TRBV28 and TRBJ1-3; D perhaps matches TRBD1 (5 bases). This CDR3 is built from 16 residues. Germline CDR1 reads MDHEN; CDR2 reads SYDVKM. V was shortened by 4 bases and J by 4 bases, with 17 bases between the two germline ends. The CDR3 here is CASSYPGGLRGNTIYF. CDR3 coding DNA: TGTGCCAGCAGTTACCCCGGGGGTTTGAGAGGAAACACCATATATTTT.

This rearrangement joins TRBV5-5 to TRBJ1-2; D ambiguous. The CDR3 spans 13 residues. Germline V lookup: CDR1 SGHKS, CDR2 YYEKEE (reference sequence). The ends were cut back, 0 bases at V and 2 bases at J, with 5 bases in the middle. The CDR3, as DNA: TGTGCCAGCAGCTTGGACCAGAACTATGGCTACACCTTC. It encodes CASSLDQNYGYTF. Filled out from reference TRBV5-5 and TRBJ1-2, the complete variable domain reads DAGVTQSPTHLIKTRGQQVTLRCSPISGHKSVSWYQQVLGQGPQFIFQYYEKEERGRGNFPDRFSARQFPNYSSELNVNALLLGDSALYLCASSLDQNYGYTFGSGTRLTVV.

The chain combines TRBV6-5 with TRBJ1-2; TRBD1 aligns across 9 bases. The germline V gene encodes CDR1 MNHEY and CDR2 SVGAGI. The V and J ends lost 6 bases and 2 bases, in that order; junction bases with no gene match: 4. The CDR3 has 14 amino acids. CDR3 sequence: CASRSGTGNYGYTF. The CDR3 DNA follows: TGTGCCAGCAGGTCTGGGACAGGGAACTATGGCTACACCTTC.

The chain is built from TRBV27 and TRBJ1-3, with D perhaps TRBD1 (5 bases). Germline CDR1 and CDR2: MNHEY and SMNVEV (reference sequence). The CDR3 consists of 16 residues. Trimming removed 1 base at V and 0 bases at J, with 10 bases between. In DNA, the CDR3 is TGTGCCAGCAGTTTATTTTCGGGACTCTCTGGAAACACCATATATTTT. Amino acids: CASSLFSGLSGNTIYF.

CDR3 in amino acids: CASSTPGTQSYEQYF. DNA for the CDR3: TGTGCCAGCAGTACCCCCGGGACTCAATCCTACGAGCAGTACTTC. The J gene is TRBJ2-7, the V gene TRBV28; possible D gene TRBD2, 6 bases. This CDR3 comprises 15 residues. CDR1 is MDHEN and CDR2 is SYDVKM in the germline V gene. Trimming removed 5 bases from V and 1 base from J, with 15 bases in between.

The chain employs TRBV30 and TRBJ2-3; 11 nucleotides match TRBD2. The germline V gene has CDR1 GTSNPN and CDR2 SVGIG (reference sequence). The CDR3 length is 15 residues. The trim removed 1 base at V and 4 bases at J, leaving 4 bases unmatched. The CDR3 DNA follows: TGTGCCTGGAGTGGTAGCGGGAGGGCCTCAGATACGCAGTATTTT. It is translated as CAWSGSGRASDTQYF.

The chain has TRBV29-1 and TRBJ2-1; D gene uncertain. The germline CDR1 and CDR2 sequences are SQVTM and ANQGSEA. The CDR3 consists of 13 residues. Trimming cost V 0 bases and J 7 bases, with 10 bases left between them. Here the CDR3 reads CSVEEGIGNEQFF. Here the CDR3 DNA reads TGCAGCGTTGAAGAGGGGATAGGGAATGAGCAGTTCTTC.

In its sample, this clone ranks as medium-sized (0.01 to 0.1%). The DNA of the CDR3 is TGTGCCAGCATCCGGGTTGGAAACACCATATATTTT. It translates to CASIRVGNTIYF. The genes are TRBV2 and TRBJ1-3; D gene uncertain. From germline, CDR1 is SNHLY and CDR2 FYNNEI. The CDR3 consists of 12 residues. Trimming took 7 bases from V and 3 from J, leaving 7 bases between them.

This rearrangement joins TRBV5-6 to TRBJ2-1, with 11 nucleotides matching TRBD2. The CDR3 contains 15 residues. CDR1 is SGHDT and CDR2 is YYEEEE in the germline V gene. V shed 4 bases, J shed 2 bases, and the junction held 2 bases outside the gene matches. CDR3 nucleotide sequence: TGTGCCAGCAGCACGGGACTAGCGGCCTACAATGAGCAGTTCTTC. Encoded protein: CASSTGLAAYNEQFF.

J is TRBJ2-5 and V is TRBV2, with D uncertain. Germline CDR1 SNHLY, CDR2 FYNNEI. This CDR3 is 11 amino acids long. The V and J ends lost 6 bases and 2 bases respectively, with 4 bases between them. The CDR3 loop is CASSLQETQYF. For the CDR3, the DNA is TGTGCCAGCAGCTTACAAGAGACCCAGTACTTC.

The chain couples TRBV11-2 to TRBJ2-2; tentative D call: TRBD2 (6 bases). The CDR3 sequence is 15 residues long. Germline-derived CDR1 and CDR2 are SGHAT and FQNNGV. V was clipped by 3 bases and J by 1 base, with 9 bases between them. The CDR3 DNA reads as TGTGCCAGCAGCTTCCGTAGCGGGAACACCGGGGAGCTGTTTTTT. Translation: CASSFRSGNTGELFF.

The gene calls are TRBV19 and TRBJ1-2; the match to TRBD1 covers 8 bases. CDR3 length: 13 amino acids. Germline CDR1 and CDR2: LNHDA and SQIVND (reference sequence). With V trimmed by 5 bases and J by 8 bases, 7 bases remained unmatched. The CDR3 region has the DNA TGTGCCAGTAGTTATCGACAGGGGATCGGCTACACCTTC. It specifies CASSYRQGIGYTF.

The chain is built from TRBV30 and TRBJ1-5; D is perhaps TRBD1 (6 bases). Germline CDR1 GTSNPN, CDR2 SVGIG (reference sequence). This CDR3 is built from 13 residues. V was trimmed by 2 bases and J by 6 bases, leaving 11 bases between them. This CDR3 reads CAWSIQGSQPQHF. CDR3 sequence (DNA): TGTGCCTGGAGTATACAGGGAAGTCAGCCCCAGCATTTT. Full variable domain (rest looked up from reference TRBV30 and TRBJ1-5): SQTIHQWPATLVQPVGSPLSLECTVEGTSNPNLYWYRQAAGRGLQLLFYSVGIGQISSEVPQNLSASRPQDRQFILSSKKLLLSDSGFYLCAWSIQGSQPQHFGDGTRLSIL.

The chain employs TRBV6-1 and TRBJ2-7, with TRBD1 matching 10 bases. Germline loops: CDR1 MNHNS, CDR2 SASEGT. J was trimmed by 0 bases and V by 4 bases; bases with no gene match: 12. CDR3 length equals 18 residues. The chain's CDR3 is CASSADRGGLAVSYEQYF. The CDR3 nucleotides are TGTGCCAGCAGTGCGGACAGGGGGGGTCTAGCGGTCTCCTACGAGCAGTACTTC.

The chain has TRBV30 and TRBJ2-1, with D perhaps TRBD1 (6 bases). Per the germline V gene, CDR1 is GTSNPN and CDR2 is SVGIG (reference sequence). V lost 0 bases and J lost 4, with 13 bases in between. CDR3 length: 15 residues. CDR3: CAWSVGPQGYNEQFF. The DNA for the CDR3 is TGTGCCTGGAGTGTAGGTCCCCAGGGGTACAATGAGCAGTTCTTC.